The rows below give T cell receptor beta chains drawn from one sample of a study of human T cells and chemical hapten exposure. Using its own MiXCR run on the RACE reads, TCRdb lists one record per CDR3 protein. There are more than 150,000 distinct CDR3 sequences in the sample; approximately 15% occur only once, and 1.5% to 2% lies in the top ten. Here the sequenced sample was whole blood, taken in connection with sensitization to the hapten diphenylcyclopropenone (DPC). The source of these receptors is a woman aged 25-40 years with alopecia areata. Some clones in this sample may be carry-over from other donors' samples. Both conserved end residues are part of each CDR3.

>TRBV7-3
CAGNYPRRPSEQYF
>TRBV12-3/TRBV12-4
CASSLYWSSQETQYF
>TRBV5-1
CASTSGSGELSEQFF
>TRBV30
CAWSDWGPTEAFF
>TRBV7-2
CASSLLEAGNTEAFF
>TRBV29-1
CSVELTAQGQYF
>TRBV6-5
CASSYSADSFSGYTF
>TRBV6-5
CASSSRTSGGRGNTDTQYF
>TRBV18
CASSRRQDRDETQYF
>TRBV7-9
CASSLGPGGGPLSNQPQHF
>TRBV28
CASSPGNRETQYF
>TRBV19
CASITTGVNSGANVLTF
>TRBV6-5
CASSSSGTEKRQYF
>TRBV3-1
CACSQPAGGISGANVLTF
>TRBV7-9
CASSLHGASPTNEKLFF
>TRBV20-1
CSAKRTAVYNEQFF
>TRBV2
CARRDRVSGELFF
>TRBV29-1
CSVPGTSGAVTDTQYF
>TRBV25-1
CASSLGGASEETQYF
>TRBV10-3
CAIWTGANSEPQHF